A single sample is the source of the 21 T cell receptor beta chains below, sequenced in a study of T cell repertoires in cytomegalovirus infection. TCRdb reprocessed the reads via MiXCR and lists one record per CDR3 protein. This repertoire shows some 62,000 distinct CDR3 sequences, around 21% found once; its top ten account for over 60%. The antigens these receptors bind are not known. Sequencing was performed on CD8+ T cells from cultured PBMCs, taken from culture after CMV antigen stimulation. The source of these receptors is a human donor in good health (CMV status not recorded). Some clones in this sample may be carry-over from other donors' samples.

The genes are TRBV7-2 and TRBJ2-1; unclear D gene. V was pared by 1 base and J by 4 bases, with 11 bases between. The germline V gene has CDR1 SGHTA and CDR2 FQGNSA. The CDR3 contains 15 residues. The chain's CDR3 is CASSLGGRLYNEQFF. Written as DNA, the CDR3 is TGTGCCAGCAGCTTAGGGGGAAGGCTTTACAATGAGCAGTTCTTC.

The chain couples TRBV20-1 to TRBJ1-6, with 8 nucleotides matching TRBD1. The CDR3 sequence is 16 residues long. The germline V gene encodes CDR1 DFQATT and CDR2 SNEGSKA (reference sequence). V was clipped by 0 bases and J by 6 bases; unmatched bases: 7. In DNA, the CDR3 is TGCAGTGCTAGAGATTGGAACAGGGGGAGTAATTCACCCCTCCACTTT. Encoded protein: CSARDWNRGSNSPLHF.

This clonotype turned up a few times. V is TRBV30 and J is TRBJ1-4; a weak D match, TRBD1 (5 bases). V gave up 1 base and J gave up 12 bases, with 12 bases separating them. The CDR3 has 12 amino acids. Germline-derived CDR1 and CDR2 are GTSNPN and SVGIG (reference sequence). The CDR3 sequence: CAWSGIGAELFF. The CDR3 DNA follows: TGTGCCTGGAGTGGGATTGGGGCCGAACTGTTTTTT.

In its sample, this clonotype was seen a few times. This chain uses TRBV19 with TRBJ1-5, with TRBD1 matching 8 bases. This CDR3 region has 17 residues. Germline assignment: CDR1 LNHDA and CDR2 SQIVND (reference sequence). The V and J ends lost 8 bases and 5 bases, in that order; junction bases with no gene match: 17. The CDR3 DNA reads TGTGCCAGTTGGGGGACGACAGGGGTAGGGTACCATCAGCCCCAGCATTTT. It specifies CASWGTTGVGYHQPQHF. Using reference TRBV19 and TRBJ1-5 for the parts outside the CDR3, the full variable domain is DGGITQSPKYLFRKEGQNVTLSCEQNLNHDAMYWYRQDPGQGLRLIYYSQIVNDFQKGDIAEGYSVSREKKESFPLTVTSAQKNPTAFYLCASWGTTGVGYHQPQHFGDGTRLSIL.

The chain employs TRBV4-2 and TRBJ1-2; TRBD1 might be the D (5 bases). Germline V lookup: CDR1 LGHNA, CDR2 YNFKEQ. This CDR3 comprises 14 residues. The V end lost 0 bases, the J end lost 8 bases, and 13 bases lay between the germline ends. CDR3 bases: TGTGCCAGCAGCCAAGAATTAGGAGGGGCGGGCTACACCTTC. It yields the protein CASSQELGGAGYTF.

This clonotype was seen a handful of times. The CDR3 coding sequence is TGTGCCAGCAGTTTAAGTGACCAGGGGGCGAAGTATGGCTACACCTTC. It translates to CASSLSDQGAKYGYTF. The chain links TRBV12-3 or TRBV12-4 to TRBJ1-2, with TRBD1 identical over 8 bases. The junction had 10 bases not matched to a gene; V was cut back by 2 bases and J by 5 bases. This CDR3 region has 16 residues.

The CDR3, as DNA: TGTGCCAGCAGCTCCCTCCAGGGGGCTGAAGCTTTCTTT. Translation gives CASSSLQGAEAFF. The chain recombines TRBV7-2 with TRBJ1-1, with 7 bases lining up with TRBD1. Germline values: CDR1 SGHTA, CDR2 FQGNSA. V lost 4 bases and J lost 6; bases outside the gene matches: 5. The CDR3 is made up of 13 amino acids.

The rearrangement uses TRBV6-5 and TRBJ1-2; no firm D call. Trimming shortened V by 6 bases and J by 5 bases, and 13 bases separated the two germline ends. The CDR3 has 13 amino acids. Germline values: CDR1 MNHEY, CDR2 SVGAGI. CDR3 sequence reads: CASRPGIPYGYTF. DNA for the CDR3: TGTGCCAGCAGACCCGGGATCCCATATGGCTACACCTTC.

This chain uses TRBV7-2 with TRBJ1-3; a weak D match, TRBD1 (6 bases). Germline V gene lookup returns CDR1 SGHTA and CDR2 FQGNSA. Trimming pared 5 bases from V and 6 bases from J, leaving 17 bases between. CDR3 size: 15 residues. As DNA, the CDR3 is TGTGCCAGCAGCCCACTAGGGACAACATTAAACACCATATATTTT. As protein: CASSPLGTTLNTIYF.

This clonotype has only a few counts. The chain joins TRBV7-8 to TRBJ2-1, with D maybe TRBD2 (5 bases). With 5 bases removed from V and 1 base from J, the gap between germline ends came to 12 bases. In germline, CDR1 is SGHVS, CDR2 FQNEAQ. The CDR3 runs 15 residues. In DNA form, the CDR3 reads TGTGCCAGCAGCGTACTAGAAGGATCCTACAATGAGCAGTTCTTC. Its protein product is CASSVLEGSYNEQFF.

The chain has TRBV7-2 and TRBJ2-2, with D maybe TRBD2 (5 bases). Trimming left V 5 bases short and J 7 bases short, with 11 bases between. Germline assignment: CDR1 SGHTA and CDR2 FQGNSA. CDR3 size: 13 residues. The DNA for the CDR3 is TGTGCCAGCAGCCCTAAACTAGTCGGGGAGCTGTTTTTT. It encodes CASSPKLVGELFF.

In this sample, this clonotype turned up once. V gene TRBV20-1 combines with J gene TRBJ1-1; D uncertain. Germline CDR1 is DFQATT and CDR2 is SNEGSKA (reference sequence). V shed 8 bases and J shed 3 bases, with 13 bases lying between them. CDR3 size: 12 residues. The CDR3: CSPYSFDTEAFF. As DNA, the CDR3 is TGCAGTCCTTACAGTTTCGACACTGAAGCTTTCTTT.

J is TRBJ1-1 and V is TRBV19, with 11 positions matching TRBD1. In germline, CDR1 is LNHDA, CDR2 SQIVND (reference sequence). The V and J ends lost 9 bases and 4 bases, in that order; junction bases with no gene match: 10. This CDR3 comprises 15 residues. CDR3 sequence (DNA): TGTGCCAGCCAGATAAGAGGGACAGGGGGCACTGAAGCTTTCTTT. Protein: CASQIRGTGGTEAFF.

CDR3 nucleotides: TGCGCCAGCAGCCACCTGGAGCCCGTCATGGATTCACCCCTCCACTTT. It codes for CASSHLEPVMDSPLHF. The rearrangement uses TRBV4-3 and TRBJ1-6; no clear D. This CDR3 is 16 amino acids long. The ends were cut back, 3 bases at V and 8 bases at J, with 17 bases in the middle. Germline CDR1 is LGHNA and CDR2 is YSLEER.

This clonotype was seen ten or more times. The V call is TRBV7-4, the J call TRBJ2-1; 7 bases map to TRBD1. This CDR3 contains 15 residues. The trim removed 8 bases at V and 7 bases at J, leaving 14 bases unmatched. CDR1 and CDR2 (germline): SGHVT, SQSDAQ. For the CDR3, the DNA is TGTGCCAGCTGTTGTTGCTGGACAGGCCAAAATGAGCAGTTCTTC. It translates to CASCCCWTGQNEQFF.

The sample holds a few counts of this clonotype. CDR3 residues: CASSSGGEVGTGELFF. The CDR3 DNA is TGTGCCAGCAGCTCCGGTGGGGAGGTCGGGACCGGGGAGCTGTTTTTT. This chain connects TRBV28 to TRBJ2-2, with a weak D call TRBD2 (6 bases). V was clipped by 6 bases and J by 5 bases, with 19 bases between them. Per germline, CDR1 MDHEN and CDR2 SYDVKM. This CDR3 contains 16 residues. Combining the CDR3 with reference TRBV28 and TRBJ2-2 gives the whole variable domain DVKVTQSSRYLVKRTGEKVFLECVQDMDHENMFWYRQDPGLGLRLIYFSYDVKMKEKGDIPEGYSVSREKKERFSLILESASTNQTSMYLCASSSGGEVGTGELFFGEGSRLTVL.

This clonotype occurred a few times. The gene calls are TRBV5-6 and TRBJ1-2; the match to TRBD1 covers 9 bases. Germline V lookup: CDR1 SGHDT, CDR2 YYEEEE. The CDR3 extends over 17 amino acids. J gave up 5 bases and V 2 bases, and 13 bases lay outside the gene matches. The CDR3 DNA reads as TGTGCCAGCAGCTTCCCTCCCCCGACAGGGGGGCGGTATGGCTACACCTTC. Translated, it gives CASSFPPPTGGRYGYTF.

This clonotype has a handful of counts. The chain's CDR3 is CASSQEFGADTQYF. The CDR3 DNA reads as TGCGCCAGCAGCCAAGAATTTGGAGCAGATACGCAGTATTTT. The V gene is TRBV4-3, the J gene TRBJ2-3; D unclear. The CDR3 spans 14 residues. The V end was cut by 0 bases, the J end by 4 bases, with 8 bases between. Germline CDR1 and CDR2: LGHNA and YSLEER.

The rearrangement uses TRBV13 and TRBJ1-2; tentative D call: TRBD1 (5 bases). The length of the CDR3 is 11 residues. Looked up from germline, CDR1 is PRHDT and CDR2 is FYEKMQ (reference sequence). V lost 4 bases and J lost 8, with 8 bases in between. The DNA of the CDR3 is TGTGCCAGCAGCTCCAGGGACGGCTACACCTTC. Its translation: CASSSRDGYTF.

In this sample, this clonotype turned up a few times. The chain couples TRBV7-2 to TRBJ2-2, with D hard to call. The CDR3 covers 12 residues. Germline V CDR1 and CDR2: SGHTA, FQGNSA. V gave up 6 bases and J gave up 2 bases, with 4 bases separating them. CDR3 coding DNA: TGTGCCAGCAGGCTTAACACCGGGGAGCTGTTTTTT. It codes for CASRLNTGELFF.

The chain joins TRBV6-4 to TRBJ2-3; no definite D call. Germline V gene sequence: CDR1 MRHNA, CDR2 SNTAGT. V was clipped by 4 bases and J by 0 bases, with 20 bases between them. CDR3 size: 18 residues. Here the CDR3 DNA reads TGTGCCAGCAGTGCTACGCTCCCCGGGCAGAGAAGCACAGATACGCAGTATTTT. Translating gives CASSATLPGQRSTDTQYF.